The next 10 T cell receptor beta chains were all read from a single sample in a study of tumor-infiltrating lymphocytes in primary liver carcinoma. Co-extraction yielded RNA and DNA from around 20-30 mg of unsorted bulk tissue. Reverse transcription of 500 ng total RNA with a constant-region primer produced TCR beta cDNA. Sequencing libraries for TCR beta derived from three nested multiplex PCR rounds that used slightly modified ARM-PCR. TRBV1-TRBV30 forward primers paired with a C-beta reverse primer drove the first two PCR rounds, approximately 11 cycles each. TCRdb independently ran MiXCR on the multiplex PCR reads; one entry per CDR3 protein. In the table there are under 200,000 distinct CDR3 sequences, around 85% of which are singletons. Sequencing input: tumor tissue from primary liver carcinoma. The origin of the receptors is a man aged 40-55 years with primary liver carcinoma and hepatitis B virus infection.

V gene TRBV5-4 combines with J gene TRBJ2-3; maybe TRBD1 (6 bases). Germline values: CDR1 SGHNT, CDR2 YYREEE (reference sequence). The CDR3 spans 15 residues. Trimming removed 9 bases at V and 6 bases at J, with 23 bases between. CDR3 residues: CANRVVELCGDTQYF. The DNA of the CDR3 is TGTGCCAACAGGGTAGTGGAACTTTGCGGTGATACGCAGTATTTT.

The rearrangement links TRBV6-2 or TRBV6-3 to TRBJ2-3, with 7 bases identical to TRBD2. From germline, CDR1 is MNHEY and CDR2 SVGEGT. The CDR3 spans 16 residues. V trimming: 6 bases; J trimming: 7 bases; junction bases outside the gene matches: 16. CDR3 coding DNA: TGTGCCAGCAGCCAACCCCGAGCGGGAAGCGCAAATACGCAGTATTTT. Translating gives CASSQPRAGSANTQYF.

About this clonotype: Sequence at one end of the junction differs from germline and may be a read error. The CDR3: CAGSSGLVKPWQYF. In DNA form, the CDR3 reads TGCGCCGGCAGCTCGGGACTAGTTAAGCCGTGGCAGTACTTC. This rearrangement joins TRBV5-1 to TRBJ2-7; 8 bases align to TRBD2. The CDR3 totals 14 residues. Germline CDR1 and CDR2: SGHRS and YFSETQ.

This clonotype came up once. The CDR3 does not end in the conserved phenylalanine or tryptophan, so this is likely a read error. Because the CDR3's place on the DNA is in doubt, the DNA is left out and the CDR3 is given as listed by TCRdb. V gene TRBV6-2 or TRBV6-3 combines with J gene TRBJ2-7; the D call in the table, TRBD1, was not verified against the DNA. The length of the CDR3 is 14 amino acids, counting both ends. CDR1 and CDR2 (germline): MNHEY, SVGEGT. The CDR3 sequence is CASSAPGQSYEQHS.

This clonotype appeared a single time. This is likely a read error, given that the CDR3 carries no conserved phenylalanine or tryptophan at its end. The chain is built from TRBV29-1 and TRBJ2-7; 7 nucleotides line up with TRBD1. Germline V gene data show CDR1 as SQVTM and CDR2 as ANQGSEA. The CDR3 spans 10 residues. In DNA form, the CDR3 reads TGCAACGTTGGGACAGACGAGCAGTACATC. Protein: CNVGTDEQYI.

In the case of this clonotype: Germline is not matched at one junction end, which may reflect a read error. The chain has TRBV10-3 and TRBJ1-1; D is possibly TRBD1 (6 bases). The CDR3 runs 14 residues. Germline V gene data show CDR1 as ENHRY and CDR2 as SYGVKD. This CDR3 is CAIQGGGVNTETLF. For the CDR3, the DNA is TGTGCCATCCAAGGGGGAGGAGTGAACACTGAAACTTTATTT.

Comments on this clonotype: One end of the junction does not line up with germline, which may come from a read error. V usage is TRBV5-6 and J usage is TRBJ2-7; D is uncertain. The CDR3 runs 11 residues. Germline loops: CDR1 SGHDT, CDR2 YYEEEE. This CDR3 reads CTSSTFHEQYF. In nucleotides, the CDR3 is TGTACCAGCAGCACCTTCCACGAGCAGTACTTC.

Details on this clonotype: One base away lies a much larger clone, so this may be a sequencing read error. V usage is TRBV5-1 and J usage is TRBJ2-2; no clear D. The CDR3 runs to 12 residues. The germline V gene has CDR1 SGHRS and CDR2 YFSETQ. Here the CDR3 DNA reads TGCACCAGCAGATTAGGCTCCGGGGAGCTGTTTTTT. Amino acids: CTSRLGSGELFF.

This chain uses TRBV29-1 with TRBJ1-1; maybe TRBD1 (5 bases). This CDR3 is built from 14 residues. Germline V gene sequence: CDR1 SQVTM, CDR2 ANQGSEA. With 7 bases removed from V and 12 bases from J, the gap between germline ends came to 27 bases. The CDR3 sequence is CSGYLGTLKTGSFF. Written as DNA, the CDR3 is TGCAGCGGCTACCTCGGGACTCTGAAAACTGGATCTTTCTTT.

In the case of this clonotype: Relative to the germline gene, one junction end is altered; a read error may explain this. The chain is built from TRBV11-2 and TRBJ2-5; 7 bases agree with TRBD1. Germline-derived CDR1 and CDR2 are SGHAT and FQNNGV. CDR3 size: 15 residues. Here the CDR3 reads CASNLERGPMETQYF. CDR3 sequence (DNA): TGTGCCAGCAACTTAGAAAGGGGGCCGATGGAGACCCAATACTTC.